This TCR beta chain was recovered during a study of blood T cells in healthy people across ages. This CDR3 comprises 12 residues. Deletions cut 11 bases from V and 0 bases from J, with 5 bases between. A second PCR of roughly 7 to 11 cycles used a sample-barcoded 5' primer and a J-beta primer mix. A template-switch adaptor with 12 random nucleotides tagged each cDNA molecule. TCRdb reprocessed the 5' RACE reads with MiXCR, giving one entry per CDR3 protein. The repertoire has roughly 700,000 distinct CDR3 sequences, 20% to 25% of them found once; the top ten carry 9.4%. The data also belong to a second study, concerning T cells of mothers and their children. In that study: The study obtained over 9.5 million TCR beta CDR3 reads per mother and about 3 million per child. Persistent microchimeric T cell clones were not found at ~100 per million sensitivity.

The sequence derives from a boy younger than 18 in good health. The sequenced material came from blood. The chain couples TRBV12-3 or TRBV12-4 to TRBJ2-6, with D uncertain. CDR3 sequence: CAVLSGANVLTF. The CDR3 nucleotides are TGTGCCGTCCTCTCTGGGGCCAACGTCCTGACTTTC.